This T cell receptor (beta chain) was documented in a study of cytotoxic CD8 clonotypes in ibrutinib-treated CLL. Study-level background: Recorded responses included around 24 partial and 2 complete; following median 68 months, approximately 15 stayed remitted and roughly 12 progressed.

The assay was immunoSEQ multiplex PCR, and TCRdb's table has in-frame clones only and misses some. In the table there are 150,000 to 200,000 clones, 72% of which are singletons. Study results and caveats: Relative to age-matched healthy donors, clonality at baseline was higher, and it tracked circulating CD8+ T-cell counts.

On this clone: Its target is not known.

This CDR3 is built from 14 residues. V dropped 1 base and J dropped 5 bases, with 12 bases sitting between them. Germline loops: CDR1 SGHDT, CDR2 YYEEEE. Specimen: PBMCs, collected after 24 months of ibrutinib treatment. The TCR originated in a human donor with chronic lymphocytic leukemia. V gene TRBV5-6 combines with J gene TRBJ2-5, with a tentative D call TRBD2 (6 bases). DNA of the CDR3: TGTGCCAGCAGCTTGACGGCGGGACTCGAGACCCAGTACTTC. It encodes CASSLTAGLETQYF.